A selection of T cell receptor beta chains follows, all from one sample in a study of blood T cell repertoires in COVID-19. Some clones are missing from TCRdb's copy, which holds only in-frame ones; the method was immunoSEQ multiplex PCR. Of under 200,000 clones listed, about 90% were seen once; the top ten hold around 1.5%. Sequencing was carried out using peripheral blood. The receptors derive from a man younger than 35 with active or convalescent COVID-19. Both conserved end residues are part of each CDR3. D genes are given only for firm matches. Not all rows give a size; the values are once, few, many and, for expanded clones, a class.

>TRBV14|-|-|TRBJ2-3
CASSQGQGWSSDTQYF
TGTGCCAGCAGCCAAGGGCAGGGATGGTCGTCAGATACGCAGTATTTT
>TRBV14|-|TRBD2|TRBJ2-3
CASSPGLVTDTQYF
TGTGCCAGCAGCCCGGGACTAGTAACAGATACGCAGTATTTT
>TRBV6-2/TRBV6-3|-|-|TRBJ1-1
CASSRVGSEAFF
TGTGCCAGCAGCCGCGTCGGGTCTGAAGCTTTCTTT
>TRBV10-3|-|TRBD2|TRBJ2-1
CATVAGDWDEQFF
TGTGCCACAGTTGCGGGAGATTGGGATGAGCAGTTCTTC
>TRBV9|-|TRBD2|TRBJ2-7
CASSARLAGEQYF
TGTGCCAGCAGCGCCCGACTAGCGGGAGAGCAGTACTTC
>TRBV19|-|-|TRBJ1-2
CASSSQGQRNYGYTF
TGTGCCAGTAGTTCCCAAGGACAGCGTAACTATGGCTACACCTTC
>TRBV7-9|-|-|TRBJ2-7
CASSPGDGSPSYEQYF
TGTGCCAGCAGCCCAGGGGACGGCAGCCCATCCTACGAGCAGTACTTC
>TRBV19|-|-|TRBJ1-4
CASSWTENEKLFF
TGTGCCAGTAGTTGGACAGAAAATGAAAAACTGTTTTTT
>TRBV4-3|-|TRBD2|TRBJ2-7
CASSPSGDSSYEQYF
TGCGCCAGCAGCCCTAGCGGGGATAGCTCCTACGAGCAGTACTTC
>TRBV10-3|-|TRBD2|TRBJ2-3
CAISGTSGASTDTQYF
TGTGCCATCAGTGGGACTAGCGGGGCGAGCACAGATACGCAGTATTTT
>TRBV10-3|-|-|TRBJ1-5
CAISEINGGQPQHF
TGTGCCATCAGTGAGATTAATGGGGGGCAGCCCCAGCATTTT
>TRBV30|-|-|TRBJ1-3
CAWSGQGWNTIYF
TGTGCCTGGAGTGGCCAGGGTTGGAACACCATATATTTT
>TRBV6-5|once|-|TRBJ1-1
CASSTGVNNPGAFF
TGTGCCAGCAGTACGGGAGTTAATAACCCCGGAGCTTTCTTT
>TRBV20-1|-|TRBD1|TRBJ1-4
CGGQINEKLFF
TGCGGGGGACAGATTAATGAAAAACTGTTTTTT
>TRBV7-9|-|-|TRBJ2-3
CASSFPGNPTDTQYF
TGTGCCAGCAGCTTTCCGGGGAACCCCACAGATACGCAGTATTTT
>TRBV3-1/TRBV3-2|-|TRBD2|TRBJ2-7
CASSPTTSGFSYEQYF
TGTGCCAGCAGCCCAACGACTAGCGGGTTCTCCTACGAGCAGTACTTC
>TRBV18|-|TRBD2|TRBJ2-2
CASSPAQGGYTGELFF
TGTGCCAGCTCACCGGCCCAGGGAGGGTACACCGGGGAGCTGTTTTTT
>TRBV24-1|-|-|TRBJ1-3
CATSDNSGNTIYF
TGTGCCACCAGTGACAACAGTGGAAACACCATATATTTT
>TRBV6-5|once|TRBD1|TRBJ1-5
CASMPDREGNQPQHF
TGTGCCAGCATGCCGGACAGGGAGGGCAATCAGCCCCAGCATTTT
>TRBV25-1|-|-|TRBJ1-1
CASSEWGRGRTEAFF
TGTGCCAGCAGTGAATGGGGCAGGGGCCGCACTGAAGCTTTCTTT
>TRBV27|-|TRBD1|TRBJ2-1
CASSRDRGVSLNEQFF
TGTGCCAGCAGCAGGGACAGGGGGGTGTCATTGAATGAGCAGTTCTTC
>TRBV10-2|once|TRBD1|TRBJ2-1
CASSELGDRGNEQFF
TGCGCCAGCAGTGAGTTAGGGGACAGGGGTAATGAGCAGTTCTTC
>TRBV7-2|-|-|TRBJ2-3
CASSPARTSTDTQYF
TGTGCCAGCAGCCCCGCGCGGACTAGCACAGATACGCAGTATTTT
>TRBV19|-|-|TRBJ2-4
CASSIDPRNIQYF
TGTGCCAGTAGTATAGATCCACGGAACATTCAGTACTTC
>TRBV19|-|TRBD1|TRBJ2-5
CASRNRGRGETQYF
TGTGCCAGTAGGAACAGGGGGCGAGGTGAGACCCAGTACTTC
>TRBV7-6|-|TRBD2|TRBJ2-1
CASSPGLAVLLNEQFF
TGTGCCAGCAGCCCAGGACTAGCGGTACTGCTGAATGAGCAGTTCTTC
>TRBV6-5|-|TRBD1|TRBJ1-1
CASSRDRDTLTEAFF
TGTGCCAGCAGCCGGGACAGGGACACACTCACTGAAGCTTTCTTT
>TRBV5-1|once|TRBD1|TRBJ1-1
CASSTRPGQGVTEAFF
TGCGCCAGCAGCACCCGACCGGGACAGGGGGTCACTGAAGCTTTCTTT
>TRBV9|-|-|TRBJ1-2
CASSSGGESNYGYTF
TGTGCCAGCTCCTCGGGGGGGGAGTCCAACTATGGCTACACCTTC
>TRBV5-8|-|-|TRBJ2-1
CASSWFAGANQPREQFF
TGTGCCAGCAGCTGGTTCGCGGGCGCCAACCAACCCCGGGAGCAGTTCTTC
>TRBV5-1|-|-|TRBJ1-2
CASSLDENGYTF
TGCGCCAGCAGCTTGGATGAGAATGGCTACACCTTC
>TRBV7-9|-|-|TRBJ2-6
CASSLVNSGANVLTF
TGTGCCAGCAGCTTAGTCAACTCTGGGGCCAACGTCCTGACTTTC
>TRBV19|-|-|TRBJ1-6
CASSIRSRQRYSPLHF
TGTGCCAGTAGTATTCGCTCACGACAGAGATATTCACCCCTCCACTTT
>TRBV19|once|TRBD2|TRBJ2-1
CASSTRTSGINEQFF
TGTGCCAGTAGTACAAGGACTAGCGGGATAAATGAGCAGTTCTTC
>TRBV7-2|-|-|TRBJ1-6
CASSLGTRRPLHF
TGTGCCAGCAGCTTAGGAACTCGGAGGCCCCTCCACTTT
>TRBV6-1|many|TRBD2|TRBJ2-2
CASSEASGGPGELFF
TGTGCCAGCAGTGAAGCTAGCGGGGGGCCCGGGGAGCTGTTTTTT
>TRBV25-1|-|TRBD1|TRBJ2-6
CASSSLGTGDSGANVLTF
TGTGCCAGCAGTTCCCTCGGGACAGGGGACTCTGGGGCCAACGTCCTGACTTTC
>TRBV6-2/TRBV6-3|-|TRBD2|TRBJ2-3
CASSYGTSADTQYF
TGTGCCAGCAGTTACGGGACTAGCGCAGATACGCAGTATTTT
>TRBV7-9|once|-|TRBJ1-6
CASSLKGESPLHF
TGTGCCAGCAGCTTAAAGGGGGAGTCACCCCTCCACTTT
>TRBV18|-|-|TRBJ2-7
CASSPGWEQYF
TGTGCCAGCTCTCCCGGTTGGGAGCAGTACTTC
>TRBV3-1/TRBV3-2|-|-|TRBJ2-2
CASSQASRTGELFF
TGTGCCAGCAGCCAAGCGTCTCGCACCGGGGAGCTGTTTTTT
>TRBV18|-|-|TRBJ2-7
CASSPSSGQTYEQYF
TGTGCCAGCTCACCTAGTTCTGGACAGACCTACGAGCAGTACTTC
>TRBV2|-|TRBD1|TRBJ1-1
CASSPRDRATEAFF
TGTGCCAGCAGCCCCCGGGACAGGGCGACTGAAGCTTTCTTT
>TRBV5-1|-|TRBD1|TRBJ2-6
CASSPQGAGANVLTF
TGCGCCAGCAGCCCTCAGGGGGCAGGGGCCAACGTCCTGACTTTC
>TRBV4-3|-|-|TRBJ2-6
CASSPGRGHTSGANVLTF
TGCGCCAGCAGCCCAGGTCGGGGACACACCTCTGGGGCCAACGTCCTGACTTTC
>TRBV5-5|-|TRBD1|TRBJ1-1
CASSVRQGRNTEAFF
TGTGCCAGCAGCGTGAGACAGGGGAGGAACACTGAAGCTTTCTTT
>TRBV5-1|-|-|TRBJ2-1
CASSSPTTYNEQFF
TGCGCCAGCAGCTCACCGACAACTTACAATGAGCAGTTCTTC
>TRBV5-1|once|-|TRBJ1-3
CASSLAGAGNTIYF
TGCGCCAGCAGCTTGGCAGGTGCTGGAAACACCATATATTTT
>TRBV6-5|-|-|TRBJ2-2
CASSFTEAGELFF
TGTGCCAGCAGTTTTACGGAGGCCGGGGAGCTGTTTTTT
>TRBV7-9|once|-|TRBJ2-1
CASSQDTGYNEQFF
TGTGCCAGCAGCCAGGATACGGGGTACAATGAGCAGTTCTTC
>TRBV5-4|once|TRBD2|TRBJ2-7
CASRPWTSRYEQYF
TGTGCCAGCAGACCCTGGACTAGTCGGTACGAGCAGTACTTC
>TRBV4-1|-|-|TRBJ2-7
CASSQGGPLTGSYEQYF
TGCGCCAGCAGCCAAGGTGGACCCCTGACGGGATCCTACGAGCAGTACTTC
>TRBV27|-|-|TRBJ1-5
CASSDKNSWEDNQPQHF
TGTGCCAGCAGCGATAAGAATAGCTGGGAGGACAATCAGCCCCAGCATTTT
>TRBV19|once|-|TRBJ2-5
CASSFWDGREETQYF
TGTGCCAGTAGTTTTTGGGACGGGAGAGAGGAGACCCAGTACTTC
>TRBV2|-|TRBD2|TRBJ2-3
CASIGSSSGGTQYF
TGTGCCAGCATTGGGAGTTCTAGCGGGGGTACGCAGTATTTT
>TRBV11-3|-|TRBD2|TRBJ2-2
CASSLAGGTGELFF
TGTGCCAGCAGCTTAGCGGGGGGCACCGGGGAGCTGTTTTTT